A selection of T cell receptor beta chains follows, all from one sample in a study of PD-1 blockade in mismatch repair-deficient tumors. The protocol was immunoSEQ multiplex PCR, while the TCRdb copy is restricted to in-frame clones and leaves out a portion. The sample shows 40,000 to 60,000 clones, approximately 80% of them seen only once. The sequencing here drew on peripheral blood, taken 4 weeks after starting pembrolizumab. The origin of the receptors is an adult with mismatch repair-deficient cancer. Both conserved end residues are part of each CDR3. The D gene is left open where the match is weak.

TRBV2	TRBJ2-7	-	TGTGCCAGCAGTGAAGCCAGGGCGGTTTACGAGCAGTACTTC	CASSEARAVYEQYF
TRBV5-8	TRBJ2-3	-	TGTGCCAGCAGCTTGGAGGGAGAGGGCACAGATACGCAGTATTTT	CASSLEGEGTDTQYF
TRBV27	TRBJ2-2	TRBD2	TGTGCCAGCAGTCAACGGGCCCCTAGCGGATACAAGAACACCGGGGAGCTGTTTTTT	CASSQRAPSGYKNTGELFF
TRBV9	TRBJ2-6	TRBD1	TGTGCCAGCAGCGTAGCAGGACAGGGATCTGGGGCCAACGTCCTGACTTTC	CASSVAGQGSGANVLTF
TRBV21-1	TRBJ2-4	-	TGTGCCAGCAGCGTCCGGGACAGGAACATTCAGTACTTC	CASSVRDRNIQYF
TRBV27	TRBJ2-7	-	TGTGCCAGCAGTTTTCGGGACTCTACCTACGAGCAGTACTTC	CASSFRDSTYEQYF
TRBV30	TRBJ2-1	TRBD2	TGTGCCTGGAGTGCTCCCGGGCTAGCGGGATATGAGCAGTTCTTC	CAWSAPGLAGYEQFF
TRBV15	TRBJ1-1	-	TGTGCCACCAGCAGAGAACGATATCCTGAAGCTTTCTTT	CATSRERYPEAFF
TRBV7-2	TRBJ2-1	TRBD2	TGTGCCAGCAGCTTAGCTAGCGGGAGCCCCAACAATGAGCAGTTCTTC	CASSLASGSPNNEQFF
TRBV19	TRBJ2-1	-	TGTGCCAGTAGAGGCGGAGCCTCCTACAATGAGCAGTTCTTC	CASRGGASYNEQFF
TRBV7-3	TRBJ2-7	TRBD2	TGTGCCAGCCGGTCCCGGGTGAGCGGGAGTAACGAGCAGTACTTC	CASRSRVSGSNEQYF
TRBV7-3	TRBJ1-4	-	TGTGCCAGCAGCTTAACTGGGGGCGGGGAAAAACTGTTTTTT	CASSLTGGGEKLFF
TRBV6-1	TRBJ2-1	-	TGTGCCAGCAGGCCATCTGGCGGGAACTACAATGAGCAGTTCTTC	CASRPSGGNYNEQFF
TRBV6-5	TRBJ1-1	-	TGTGCCAGCAGTTACCGACCTGGGGAATATGAAGCTTTCTTT	CASSYRPGEYEAFF
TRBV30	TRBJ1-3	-	TGTGCCTGGAGGGAACAGCCTGGAAACACCATATATTTT	CAWREQPGNTIYF
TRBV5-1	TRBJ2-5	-	TGCGCCAGCAGCACATCGGGAGAGACCCAGTACTTC	CASSTSGETQYF